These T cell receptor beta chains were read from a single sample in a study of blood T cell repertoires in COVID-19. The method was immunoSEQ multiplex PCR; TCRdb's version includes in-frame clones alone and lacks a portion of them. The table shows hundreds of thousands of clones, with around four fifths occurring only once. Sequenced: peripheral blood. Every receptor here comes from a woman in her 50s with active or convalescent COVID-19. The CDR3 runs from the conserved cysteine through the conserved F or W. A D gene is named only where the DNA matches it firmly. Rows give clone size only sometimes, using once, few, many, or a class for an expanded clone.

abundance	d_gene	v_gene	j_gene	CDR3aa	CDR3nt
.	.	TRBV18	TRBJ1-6	CASSPWTSSYNSPLHF	TGTGCCAGCTCACCGTGGACAAGCTCCTATAATTCACCCCTCCACTTT
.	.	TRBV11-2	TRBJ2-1	CASSFGQGFNEQFF	TGTGCCAGCAGCTTTGGGCAGGGTTTCAATGAGCAGTTCTTC
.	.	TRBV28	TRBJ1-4	CASSPPLATNEKLFF	TGTGCCAGCAGCCCCCCTCTTGCAACTAATGAAAAACTGTTTTTT
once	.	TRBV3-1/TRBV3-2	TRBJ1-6	CASSQGASSPLHF	TGTGCCAGCAGCCAGGGGGCAAGTTCACCCCTCCACTTT
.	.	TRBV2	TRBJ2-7	CASRRDRISYEQYF	TGTGCCAGCAGGCGGGACCGTATTTCCTACGAGCAGTACTTC
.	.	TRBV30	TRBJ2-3	CAFAGLTRYTDTQYF	TGTGCCTTTGCCGGACTTACCCGATACACAGATACGCAGTATTTT
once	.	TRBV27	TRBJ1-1	CASRTGFRPEAFF	TGTGCCAGCAGAACGGGGTTCCGACCTGAAGCTTTCTTT
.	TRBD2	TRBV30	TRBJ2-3	CAWRDPGLASVPDTQYF	TGTGCCTGGAGGGACCCGGGACTAGCGTCAGTCCCAGATACGCAGTATTTT
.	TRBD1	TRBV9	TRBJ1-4	CASSPRGQGTEKLFF	TGTGCCAGCAGCCCCCGGGGACAGGGGACTGAAAAACTGTTTTTT
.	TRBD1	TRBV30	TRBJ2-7	CAWSVLQTGRNYEQYF	TGTGCCTGGAGTGTCCTCCAGACAGGGCGAAACTACGAGCAGTACTTC
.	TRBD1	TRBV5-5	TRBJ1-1	CASRLVGQGASYRAEAFF	TGTGCCAGCCGCCTAGTGGGACAGGGGGCATCATACCGGGCTGAAGCTTTCTTT
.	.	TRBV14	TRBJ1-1	CASSQGGTEAFF	TGTGCCAGCAGCCAGGGGGGAACTGAAGCTTTCTTT
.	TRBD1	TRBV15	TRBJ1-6	CATSGSGGSVSPLHF	TGTGCCACCAGCGGATCAGGGGGCTCGGTTTCACCCCTCCACTTT
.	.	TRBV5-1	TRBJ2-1	CASSLGQYNEQFF	TGCGCCAGCAGCTTGGGACAGTACAATGAGCAGTTCTTC
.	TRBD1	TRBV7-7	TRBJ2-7	CASSKGQGSYEQYF	TGTGCTAGCAGCAAGGGACAGGGCTCCTACGAGCAGTACTTC
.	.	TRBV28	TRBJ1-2	CASSLRGVGYGYTF	TGTGCCAGCAGTTTACGGGGGGTCGGCTATGGCTACACCTTC
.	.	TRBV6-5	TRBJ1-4	CASRTPGGREKLFF	TGTGCCAGCAGAACTCCGGGAGGAAGAGAAAAACTGTTTTTT
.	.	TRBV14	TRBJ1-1	CASSQINGGAEAFF	TGTGCCAGCAGCCAAATTAATGGCGGGGCAGAGGCTTTCTTT
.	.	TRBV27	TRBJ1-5	CASSLDRGNSNQPQHF	TGTGCCAGCAGTTTAGATAGGGGAAATAGCAATCAGCCCCAGCATTTT
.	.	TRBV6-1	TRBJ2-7	CASSESYIYEQYF	TGTGCCAGCAGTGAATCCTATATCTACGAGCAGTACTTC
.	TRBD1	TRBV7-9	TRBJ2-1	CASSLVGQRIIF	TGTGCCAGCAGCTTAGTGGGACAGAGGATAATCTTC
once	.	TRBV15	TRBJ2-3	CATSLSAMADNTQYF	TGTGCCACCAGCTTATCTGCTATGGCAGACAATACGCAGTATTTT
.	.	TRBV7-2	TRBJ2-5	CASSLSTTQETQYF	TGTGCCAGCAGCTTAAGTACAACCCAAGAGACCCAGTACTTC
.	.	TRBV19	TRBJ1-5	CASRRQPYSNQPQHF	TGTGCCAGTAGGAGACAGCCCTATAGCAATCAGCCCCAGCATTTT
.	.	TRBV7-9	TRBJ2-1	CASSLYSGSYNEQFF	TGTGCCAGCAGCTTATATAGCGGCTCCTACAATGAGCAGTTCTTC
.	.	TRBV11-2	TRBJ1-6	CASSLLTANSPLHF	TGTGCCAGCAGCTTATTGACAGCTAATTCACCCCTCCACTTT
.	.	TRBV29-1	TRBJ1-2	CSTQGGQWNYGYTF	TGCAGCACCCAAGGGGGTCAGTGGAACTATGGCTACACCTTC
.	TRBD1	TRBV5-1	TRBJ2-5	CASRTGTGGETQYF	TGCGCCAGCCGGACCGGGACAGGGGGAGAGACCCAGTACTTC
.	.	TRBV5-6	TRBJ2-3	CASSEVTDTQYF	TGTGCCAGCAGCGAGGTCACAGATACGCAGTATTTT